Listed below are T cell receptor beta chains from one sample, sequenced in a study of blood T cell repertoires in COVID-19. Clones were read by immunoSEQ multiplex PCR, and TCRdb kept only the in-frame ones, dropping some. This table has around 290,000 clones, more than 70% appearing once. The specimen sequenced was PBMCs or T cells enriched from blood (not recorded which). The receptors derive from a woman aged 55 to 70 in a cohort exposed to, infected with or recovered from COVID-19 (not recorded which). Each CDR3 is given with its conserved first and last residue. A D gene is named only where the DNA matches it firmly. Clone size is not always given. Where it is, it says once, few, many or a class for expanded clones.

d_call: TRBD1
j_call: TRBJ1-5
clone_size: .
v_call: TRBV15
cdr3_nt: TGTGCCACCAGCAGTGACAGGGGGCGTAGGCAGCCCCAGCATTTT
cdr3_aa: CATSSDRGRRQPQHF

d_call: .
j_call: TRBJ1-6
clone_size: .
v_call: TRBV7-9
cdr3_nt: TGTGCCAGCAGCTTAGGGACGGGATCGCCCCTCCACTTT
cdr3_aa: CASSLGTGSPLHF

d_call: TRBD2
j_call: TRBJ2-1
clone_size: once
v_call: TRBV7-3
cdr3_nt: TGTGCCAGCAGCTTAATGGGACTAGCGGGAAGGGACGGAAGTGAGCAGTTCTTC
cdr3_aa: CASSLMGLAGRDGSEQFF

d_call: .
j_call: TRBJ2-2
clone_size: .
v_call: TRBV24-1
cdr3_nt: TGTGCCACCAGTAAGTCGGGAGTAGATACCGGGGAGCTGTTTTTT
cdr3_aa: CATSKSGVDTGELFF

d_call: .
j_call: TRBJ2-5
clone_size: .
v_call: TRBV5-1
cdr3_nt: TGCGCCAGCAGCTCGAGGTCGGGAGAGACCCAGTACTTC
cdr3_aa: CASSSRSGETQYF

d_call: TRBD2
j_call: TRBJ2-7
clone_size: .
v_call: TRBV3-1/TRBV3-2
cdr3_nt: TGTGCCAGCAGCCTAGCGGGATGGGACCACGAGCAGTACTTC
cdr3_aa: CASSLAGWDHEQYF

d_call: TRBD1
j_call: TRBJ2-5
clone_size: .
v_call: TRBV28
cdr3_nt: TGTGCCAGCAGTTTTCGATACCGGGACAGGGGAGAGACCCAGTACTTC
cdr3_aa: CASSFRYRDRGETQYF

d_call: .
j_call: TRBJ2-1
clone_size: .
v_call: TRBV18
cdr3_nt: TGTGCCAGCTCACCACCGGGGGGGGCCCAGGATGAGCAGTTCTTC
cdr3_aa: CASSPPGGAQDEQFF

d_call: TRBD1
j_call: TRBJ1-2
clone_size: .
v_call: TRBV28
cdr3_nt: TGTGCCAGCAGTCCCGGGACAGGGGCTAACTATGGCTACACCTTC
cdr3_aa: CASSPGTGANYGYTF

d_call: .
j_call: TRBJ1-4
clone_size: .
v_call: TRBV6-5
cdr3_nt: TGTGCCAGTACAGGTTACCCTAATGAAAAACTGTTTTTT
cdr3_aa: CASTGYPNEKLFF

d_call: .
j_call: TRBJ1-2
clone_size: few
v_call: TRBV3-1/TRBV3-2
cdr3_nt: TGTGCCAGCAGCCAAGCCAGCTATGGCTACACCTTC
cdr3_aa: CASSQASYGYTF

d_call: .
j_call: TRBJ2-7
clone_size: .
v_call: TRBV30
cdr3_nt: TGTGCCTGGAGTGCGGACTCACCGTTCTACGAGCAGTACTTC
cdr3_aa: CAWSADSPFYEQYF

d_call: .
j_call: TRBJ1-1
clone_size: .
v_call: TRBV18
cdr3_nt: TGTGCCAGCTCACCACCCAACGGAGTGAACACTGAAGCTTTCTTT
cdr3_aa: CASSPPNGVNTEAFF

d_call: .
j_call: TRBJ2-1
clone_size: .
v_call: TRBV5-4
cdr3_nt: TGTGCCAGCAGCTTGGGTGCGGACCGGAGGAATGAGCAGTTCTTC
cdr3_aa: CASSLGADRRNEQFF

d_call: TRBD1
j_call: TRBJ1-1
clone_size: .
v_call: TRBV25-1
cdr3_nt: TGTGCCAGCAGTAAATCCAGGGGGAAAGCTTTCTTT
cdr3_aa: CASSKSRGKAFF

d_call: .
j_call: TRBJ1-6
clone_size: .
v_call: TRBV7-6
cdr3_nt: TGTGCCAGCAGCTTGGGTGACAGCGGGGGTTCACCCCTCCACTTT
cdr3_aa: CASSLGDSGGSPLHF

d_call: TRBD2
j_call: TRBJ2-2
clone_size: .
v_call: TRBV18
cdr3_nt: TGTGCCAGCTCAACCGGGACTAGCCCAGCCCCGCCGGAGTTGTTTTTT
cdr3_aa: CASSTGTSPAPPELFF

d_call: TRBD1
j_call: TRBJ2-7
clone_size: once
v_call: TRBV7-9
cdr3_nt: TGTGCCAGCAGCTCTCCCGGGACAGCCGAGCAGTACTTC
cdr3_aa: CASSSPGTAEQYF

d_call: .
j_call: TRBJ2-1
clone_size: .
v_call: TRBV3-1/TRBV3-2
cdr3_nt: TGTGCCAGCAGCCAAAGCGGGTGGGGCCCCGCATACAATGAGCAGTTCTTC
cdr3_aa: CASSQSGWGPAYNEQFF

d_call: TRBD2
j_call: TRBJ2-1
clone_size: .
v_call: TRBV24-1
cdr3_nt: TGTGCCACCAGTGACCCCCAGCGGGATTTAAGTAATGAGCAGTTCTTC
cdr3_aa: CATSDPQRDLSNEQFF

d_call: TRBD1
j_call: TRBJ2-3
clone_size: .
v_call: TRBV18
cdr3_nt: TGTGCCAGCTCATTAGGGGGCGCAGAGACAGATACGCAGTATTTT
cdr3_aa: CASSLGGAETDTQYF

d_call: .
j_call: TRBJ2-7
clone_size: .
v_call: TRBV5-1
cdr3_nt: TGCGCCAGCAGCTTGGGGGGCTCGAGTCCCTACGAGCAGTACTTC
cdr3_aa: CASSLGGSSPYEQYF

d_call: TRBD2
j_call: TRBJ2-7
clone_size: few
v_call: TRBV28
cdr3_nt: TGTGCCAGCAGTTCGGGACTACCCTATACCTACGAGCAGTACTTC
cdr3_aa: CASSSGLPYTYEQYF

d_call: TRBD2
j_call: TRBJ2-1
clone_size: .
v_call: TRBV4-1
cdr3_nt: TGCGCCAGCAGCCCCGCTATAGCGGGAGGGCTCATGGAGCAGTTCTTC
cdr3_aa: CASSPAIAGGLMEQFF

d_call: TRBD1
j_call: TRBJ1-1
clone_size: .
v_call: TRBV11-2
cdr3_nt: TGTGCCAGCAGCTTGGGATCAGGGGGCCTGAACACTGAAGCTTTCTTT
cdr3_aa: CASSLGSGGLNTEAFF

d_call: TRBD2
j_call: TRBJ2-1
clone_size: .
v_call: TRBV10-1
cdr3_nt: TGCGCCAGCAGTAAGGTAGGACTAGCGGGAGCGGTCTACAATGAGCAGTTCTTC
cdr3_aa: CASSKVGLAGAVYNEQFF

d_call: TRBD2
j_call: TRBJ2-5
clone_size: .
v_call: TRBV7-6
cdr3_nt: TGTGCCAGCAGCTTAGGTAGCGGGACCGCTCAAGAGACCCAGTACTTC
cdr3_aa: CASSLGSGTAQETQYF

d_call: .
j_call: TRBJ2-1
clone_size: .
v_call: TRBV3-1/TRBV3-2
cdr3_nt: TGTGCCAGCAGCCAAGAGAGGTTAACGTACAATGAGCAGTTCTTC
cdr3_aa: CASSQERLTYNEQFF

d_call: TRBD1
j_call: TRBJ1-2
clone_size: .
v_call: TRBV29-1
cdr3_nt: TGCAGCGTTGCCCTCCTTCAACGGGACAGCTGGAATGGCTACACCTTC
cdr3_aa: CSVALLQRDSWNGYTF

d_call: TRBD1
j_call: TRBJ1-4
clone_size: .
v_call: TRBV5-1
cdr3_nt: TGCGCCAGCAGTTTGGACAGGAATGGTGAAAAACTGTTTTTT
cdr3_aa: CASSLDRNGEKLFF

d_call: TRBD1
j_call: TRBJ1-4
clone_size: .
v_call: TRBV28
cdr3_nt: TGTGCCAGTAACAGGGGGGGTGCAACTAATGAAAAACTGTTTTTT
cdr3_aa: CASNRGGATNEKLFF

d_call: TRBD1
j_call: TRBJ1-3
clone_size: .
v_call: TRBV7-9
cdr3_nt: TGTGCCAGCAGCTTTGGGGACAGGGAGGCCAGAAACACCATATATTTT
cdr3_aa: CASSFGDREARNTIYF

d_call: .
j_call: TRBJ2-5
clone_size: .
v_call: TRBV6-6
cdr3_nt: TGTGCCAGCAGCCGGAGACGAGAGACCCAGTACTTC
cdr3_aa: CASSRRRETQYF

d_call: .
j_call: TRBJ1-1
clone_size: .
v_call: TRBV30
cdr3_nt: TGTGCCTGGAGTCTGTCACGGGTTGAAGCTTTCTTT
cdr3_aa: CAWSLSRVEAFF